These T cell receptor beta chains were read from a single sample in a study of shared clonotypes between healthy human individuals. Generated by immunoSEQ multiplex PCR, the TCRdb table keeps only in-frame clones and is missing some. The sample carries about 2.3 million clones, 93% recorded once. Sequenced: naive CD4+ T cells from PBMCs. These receptors were taken from a man younger than 35 in good health. Some clones in this sample may be carry-over from other donors' samples. Both conserved end residues are part of each CDR3. Fields, in order: D gene, J gene, V gene, CDR3 protein. D genes are given only for firm matches.

. TRBJ2-7 TRBV7-3 CASSLQNNYEQYF
TRBD1 TRBJ2-7 TRBV10-3 CAISTTGAYEQYF
. TRBJ1-4 TRBV18 CASSPPSRAGELFF
TRBD2 TRBJ2-1 TRBV14 CASTVAGGAYNEQFF
. TRBJ2-1 TRBV27 CASRGSSYNEQFF
TRBD1 TRBJ2-4 TRBV5-1 CASSPTTGEENIQYF
TRBD1 TRBJ2-4 TRBV6-5 CASRGGTGSYF
. TRBJ1-1 TRBV29-1 CSVGGTLNTEAFF
. TRBJ2-5 TRBV4-3 CASSQARGEAGFETQYF
TRBD1 TRBJ1-6 TRBV2 CASSEGTGGVYSPLHF
TRBD2 TRBJ2-7 TRBV2 CASREGLAGGIYEQYF
. TRBJ2-5 TRBV30 CAWSPRAQETQYF
TRBD1 TRBJ1-2 TRBV6-1 CASSETGGYGYTF
TRBD2 TRBJ2-3 TRBV6-1 CASSGLAGVYF
TRBD1 TRBJ1-1 TRBV27 CASSPRPGQVNTEAFF
. TRBJ2-1 TRBV6-6 CASSYGESAEQFF
. TRBJ2-2 TRBV28 CASSLWGITSNTGELFF
. TRBJ1-1 TRBV28 CASSFFREGTEAFF
TRBD2 TRBJ2-2 TRBV27 CASMTSGRTGELFF
TRBD2 TRBJ2-1 TRBV7-3 CASSLGGRATEQFF
TRBD1 TRBJ2-1 TRBV9 CASSEYRGPNEQFF
. TRBJ1-5 TRBV30 CAWSAPQANQPQHF
. TRBJ2-7 TRBV19 CASRKTGLVDEQYF
. TRBJ1-2 TRBV5-6 CASSFIHVWNYGYTF
TRBD2 TRBJ2-1 TRBV5-1 CASSLGLAEGDEQFF
. TRBJ2-2 TRBV7-9 CASSFLGTGELFF
. TRBJ2-2 TRBV7-2 CASSLLGTGELFF
. TRBJ1-1 TRBV11-2 CASSLAKGTEAFF
TRBD2 TRBJ2-3 TRBV29-1 CSVEGWVRGGTDTQYF
. TRBJ1-2 TRBV6-1 CASSGQFHGYTF
. TRBJ2-3 TRBV28 CASEDLKRGTDTQYF
. TRBJ1-5 TRBV19 CASSIVFQPQHF
. TRBJ1-1 TRBV23-1 CASLSTEAFF
. TRBJ2-1 TRBV5-5 CASSSLGGNEQFF
. TRBJ2-1 TRBV7-6 CASSLRGAGSSWYEQFF
. TRBJ1-2 TRBV7-9 CASSFRGTYGYTF
. TRBJ1-1 TRBV7-2 CASSSFPRGAEGYTEAFF
. TRBJ2-5 TRBV7-9 CASSPLARKETQYF
. TRBJ1-2 TRBV10-3 CAISVRRVDGYGYTF
. TRBJ1-2 TRBV29-1 CSVELPGLGYTF
. TRBJ1-5 TRBV16 CASSQQSPGQPQHF
. TRBJ2-3 TRBV7-9 CASRQPGRGLTDTQYF
. TRBJ1-5 TRBV6-1 CASSDLGYQPQHF
TRBD2 TRBJ2-3 TRBV29-1 CSVATSGSTDTQYF